The sequence of this T cell receptor (beta chain) was determined in a study of monozygotic twins with inflammatory bowel disease. About this clonotype itself: Its antigen is not known.

Study observations and caveats: Distinction of different T cell subtypes was not possible.

Eight separate reactions per sample yielded the cDNA. Both TCRalpha and TCRbeta cDNA were subjected to two nested PCRs lasting about 15 and 9 cycles. TCRdb reanalyzed the 5' RACE reads and collapses them to one entry per CDR3 protein, without DNA. The sample has approximately 210,000 distinct CDR3 sequences. The CDR3 extends over 14 amino acids. Germline assignment: CDR1 SGHTA and CDR2 FQGTGA. The chain employs TRBV7-3 and TRBJ2-5. Sequencing was done on a sample of blood. The receptor's source is a human donor with ulcerative colitis or Crohn's disease, or a healthy co-twin of an affected twin (not recorded which). Here the CDR3 reads CASSLGSNQETQYF.